This TCR beta chain was recorded in a study of blood T cell repertoires in COVID-19 (dated by TCRdb to 2018 to 2021). Background on the whole study: The collaborator samples originated in the United States, Italy and Spain and spanned the acute and convalescent phases of COVID-19. The repertoires were made available in a free public database intended to serve as a resource for research on the immune response to SARS-CoV-2. The samples were drawn from the first 160 participants of the ongoing ImmuneRACE study and from 1,254 subjects provided by 6 global collaborators. The prospective study material was composed of cDNA or gDNA derived from T cells, B-cell-depleted T cells, or PBMCs. Deeply sampled blood TCRbeta repertoires from subjects exposed to, actively infected with, or recovered from COVID-19 were included in the dataset. Where HLA class I and class II types were available, the types were taken from metadata supplied by the sample provider, not from assay-based typing. A de-identified subject ID, COVID-19 status, age in years and sex were almost always included in the sample metadata.

Remarks on this clone: The antigen it binds to is not known. Base qualities were left out, and no much larger clone turns up one base away.

Broader findings and caveats from the paper: The quantity of clinical and demographic metadata differed by source and by participant and was supplied without curation.

The collaborating institutions used their own protocols to collect whole blood in K2EDTA tubes. For TCRbeta analysis, collaborator samples were shipped as frozen whole blood, as isolated PBMCs, or as DNA extracted from either sample type. According to the germline V gene, CDR1 reads SQVTM and CDR2 reads ANQGSEA. There are 13 amino acids in the CDR3, from cysteine to phenylalanine inclusive. Only the CDR3 portion is preserved as DNA: 39 bases, with reading frame beginning at the first base. V drops 6 bases and J drops 2 bases, leaving 12 bases in between. TCRbeta CDR3 regions were amplified from genomic DNA by means of the immunoSEQ Assay, a bias-controlled multiplex PCR. From the authors' description of their analysis: Within the assay, amplification of reference gene primers was used to estimate how many nucleated cells each sample contained. To quantify the absolute abundance of each unique TCRbeta CDR3 rearrangement, sequence reads were collapsed and filtered. For each sample, productive Simpson clonality was calculated as the square root of Simpson's diversity index across productive rearrangements. Entries here come from immuneACCESS through TCRdb and include only in-frame sequences with V and J called. Some clones fail to appear in such tables; in the studies checked, an unresolved V gene covers under half of the shortfall, and the cause of the remainder is unknown. D and trimming come from the DNA, and the V and J calls and clone size come from that table. For this sample the table gives over 130,000 clones, of which approximately 88% were detected only once. Less than 2.5% of the sample is held by the ten biggest clonotypes.

Recombination joined TRBV29-1 with TRBJ2-3; TRBD2 could be the D gene, as 6 bases match. What was sequenced was peripheral blood. The source of this sequence is a man between 65 and 85 years old with acute or convalescent COVID-19. The CDR3 in this case is CSVVRRDTDTQYF. The DNA is as follows: TGCAGCGTCGTACGGAGGGACACAGATACGCAGTATTTT.